The 2 T cell receptor beta chains in this list originate from one sample, sequenced in a study of human T cells and chemical hapten exposure (dated by TCRdb to the early 2020s). Taken with the paper, the label for time point translates to: patch test 2, 6 weeks after DPC sensitization. The sample's treatment or condition label, decoded: therapeutic diphenylcyclopropenone sensitization with weekly scalp DPC. Libraries came from RACE. Sequenced on a NextSeq 500. TCRdb trimmed the raw reads at Q25, called clones with MiXCR and kept productive beta chains. Every CDR3 protein is listed once, alongside the most common genes and DNA of its rows. The sample records about 40,000 distinct CDR3 sequences, less than 3.5% of which are singletons. Jointly, the top ten make up approximately 6.7% of the sample. The sample in question was whole blood, obtained in connection with sensitization to the hapten diphenylcyclopropenone (DPC). The receptors originated from a man aged 35-49 years with alopecia areata. Some clones in this sample may be carry-over from other donors' samples.

This clonotype was recorded at least ten times. The gene calls are TRBV20-1 and TRBJ2-7, with 10 bases fitting TRBD1. Looked up from germline, CDR1 is DFQATT and CDR2 is SNEGSKA (reference sequence). V shed 5 bases and J 3 bases; nucleotides not matched to a gene: 4. The CDR3 has 13 residues. CDR3 in DNA: TGCAGTGCTCCGGGACAGGGGATCTACGAGCAGTACTTC. Protein: CSAPGQGIYEQYF.

This clonotype was seen more than once but under ten times. The CDR3 DNA reads as TGTGCCAGCAGTTTATCCCCTAGGACTAGCGGGAGTAGGAATGAGCAGTTCTTC. Encoded protein: CASSLSPRTSGSRNEQFF. The chain recombines TRBV28 with TRBJ2-1, with TRBD2 identical over 13 bases. This CDR3 is built from 18 residues. With 1 base clipped from V and 7 bases from J, the junction kept 10 bases outside the gene matches. Germline CDR1 reads MDHEN; CDR2 reads SYDVKM.